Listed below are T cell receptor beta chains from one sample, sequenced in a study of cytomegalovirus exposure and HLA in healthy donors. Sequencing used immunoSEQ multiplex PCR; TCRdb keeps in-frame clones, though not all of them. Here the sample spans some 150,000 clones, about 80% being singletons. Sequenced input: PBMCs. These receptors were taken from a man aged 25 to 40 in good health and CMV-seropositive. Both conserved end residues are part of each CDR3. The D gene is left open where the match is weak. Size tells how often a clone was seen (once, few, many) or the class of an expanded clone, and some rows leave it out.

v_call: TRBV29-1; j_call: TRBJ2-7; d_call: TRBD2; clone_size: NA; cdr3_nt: TGCAGCGTTGCTAGCGGGAGTCTGGGCGAGCAGTACTTC; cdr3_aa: CSVASGSLGEQYF
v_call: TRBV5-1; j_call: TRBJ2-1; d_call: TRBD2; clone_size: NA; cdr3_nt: TGCGCCAGCAGCTTGGCCGACACTAGCGGGGGCGACTCCTACAATGAGCAGTTCTTC; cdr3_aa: CASSLADTSGGDSYNEQFF
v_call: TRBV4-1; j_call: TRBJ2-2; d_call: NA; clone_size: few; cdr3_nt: TGCGCCAGCAGCCAAGCCCAAACAGGCCCGAACACCGGGGAGCTGTTTTTT; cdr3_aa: CASSQAQTGPNTGELFF
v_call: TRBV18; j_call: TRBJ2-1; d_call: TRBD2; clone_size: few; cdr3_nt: TGTGCCAGCTTCGCCCGTACTAGCGGGAACTACAATGAGCAGTTCTTC; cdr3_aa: CASFARTSGNYNEQFF
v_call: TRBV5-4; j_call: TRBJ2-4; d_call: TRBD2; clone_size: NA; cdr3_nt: TGTGCCAGCAGCTTGGGGGGGGGAGGGAGACTAGCCAAAAACATTCAGTACTTC; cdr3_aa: CASSLGGGGRLAKNIQYF
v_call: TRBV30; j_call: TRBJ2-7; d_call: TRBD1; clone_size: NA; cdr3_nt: TGTGCCTGGGGACAGGGAAAGTGGGACGAGCAGTACTTC; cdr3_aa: CAWGQGKWDEQYF
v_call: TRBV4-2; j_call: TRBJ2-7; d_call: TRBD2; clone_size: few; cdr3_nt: TGTGCCAGCAGCCAAGAGACTAGCGGGAGTTACGAGCAGTACTTC; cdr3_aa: CASSQETSGSYEQYF
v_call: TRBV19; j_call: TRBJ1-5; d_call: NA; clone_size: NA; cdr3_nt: TGTGCCAGTAGTCTAGGAGGGTACATTCAGCCCCAGCATTTT; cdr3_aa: CASSLGGYIQPQHF
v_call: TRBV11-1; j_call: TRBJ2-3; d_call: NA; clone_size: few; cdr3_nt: TGTGCCAGCAGCTATCTCGGGGACTCCTACACAGATACGCAGTATTTT; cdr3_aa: CASSYLGDSYTDTQYF
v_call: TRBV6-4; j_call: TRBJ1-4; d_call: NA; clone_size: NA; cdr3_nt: TGTGCCAGCAAGAGGGTAGCTAATGAAAAACTGTTCTTT; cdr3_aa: CASKRVANEKLFF
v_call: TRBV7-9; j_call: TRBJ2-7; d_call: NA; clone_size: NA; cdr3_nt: TGTGCCAGCAGCTTTCACAGGGAAGGAAGGTACGAGCAGTACTTC; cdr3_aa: CASSFHREGRYEQYF
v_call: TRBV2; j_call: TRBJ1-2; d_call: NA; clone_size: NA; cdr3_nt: TGTGCCAGCAGTGAAGTCAGGGCCTATGGCTACACCTTC; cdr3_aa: CASSEVRAYGYTF
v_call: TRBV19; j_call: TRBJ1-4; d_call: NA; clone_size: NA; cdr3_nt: TGTGCCAGTAGTACCTCGGTTGCAACTAATGAAAAACTGTTTTTT; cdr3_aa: CASSTSVATNEKLFF
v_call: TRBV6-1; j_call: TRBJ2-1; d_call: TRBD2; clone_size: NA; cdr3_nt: TGTGCCAGCAGTGAGCTTGTAACGGGGGGCTACAATGAGCAGTTCTTC; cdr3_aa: CASSELVTGGYNEQFF
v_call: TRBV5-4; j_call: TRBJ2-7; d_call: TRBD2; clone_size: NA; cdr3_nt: TGTGCCAGCAGCTATGGGCGGAACGACCTAGCGGGAGAAGAGCAGTACTTC; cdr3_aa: CASSYGRNDLAGEEQYF
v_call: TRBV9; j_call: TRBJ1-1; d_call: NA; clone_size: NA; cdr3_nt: TGTGCCAGCAGCGTAGATCACGGGGTCACTGAAGCTTTCTTT; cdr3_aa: CASSVDHGVTEAFF
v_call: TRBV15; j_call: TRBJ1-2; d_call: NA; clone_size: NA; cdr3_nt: TGTGCCACCAGCAGAGAGACAGAGTTCTATGGCTACACCTTC; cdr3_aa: CATSRETEFYGYTF
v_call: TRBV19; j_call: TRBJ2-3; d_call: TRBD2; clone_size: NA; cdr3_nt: TGTGCCAGTAGTAAATCCGGGACTAGGGCACAAAATACGCAGTATTTT; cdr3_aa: CASSKSGTRAQNTQYF
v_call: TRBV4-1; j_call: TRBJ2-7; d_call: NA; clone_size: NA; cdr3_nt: TGCGCCAGCAGCCAAGATTGCCTAGTGGGTTCCTACGAGCAGTACTTC; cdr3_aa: CASSQDCLVGSYEQYF
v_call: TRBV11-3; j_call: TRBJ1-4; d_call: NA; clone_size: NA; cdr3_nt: TGTGCCAGCAGCGAGCCGGGAGATCCCGAAAAACTGTTTTTT; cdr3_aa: CASSEPGDPEKLFF
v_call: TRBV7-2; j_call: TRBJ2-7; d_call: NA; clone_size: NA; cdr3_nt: TGTGCCAGCAGCTTAGGTTACGGCGGTTTCTACGAGCAGTACTTC; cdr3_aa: CASSLGYGGFYEQYF
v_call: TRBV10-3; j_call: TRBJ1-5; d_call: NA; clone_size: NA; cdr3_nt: TGTGCCATCGCCGTCACAGGGTCGAGCAATCAGCCCCAGCATTTT; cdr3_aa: CAIAVTGSSNQPQHF
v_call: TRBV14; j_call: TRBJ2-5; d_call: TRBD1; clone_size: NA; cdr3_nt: TGTGCCAGCAGCCACGGGACAGGGTTAGGGGAGACCCAGTACTTC; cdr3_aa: CASSHGTGLGETQYF
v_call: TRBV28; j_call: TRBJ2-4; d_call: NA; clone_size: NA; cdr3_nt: TGTGCCAGCAGTTTACCCCCCGGCAAAAACATTCAGTACTTC; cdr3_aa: CASSLPPGKNIQYF
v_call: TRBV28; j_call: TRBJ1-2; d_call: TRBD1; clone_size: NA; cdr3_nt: TGTGCCAGTAACAGGGGATTCGCCCTTGGCTACACCTTC; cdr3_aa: CASNRGFALGYTF
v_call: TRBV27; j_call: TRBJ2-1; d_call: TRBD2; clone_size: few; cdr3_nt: TGTGCCAGCAGATCGGGACTAGAGGATGAGCAGTTCTTC; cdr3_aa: CASRSGLEDEQFF
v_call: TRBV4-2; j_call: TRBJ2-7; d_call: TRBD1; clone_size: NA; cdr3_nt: TGTGCCAGCAGCCCACAGACAGGGGCGAGTTACGAGCAGTACTTC; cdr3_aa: CASSPQTGASYEQYF
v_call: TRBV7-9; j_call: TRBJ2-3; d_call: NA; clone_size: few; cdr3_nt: TGTGCCAGCAGCTTAGTTGCGGGCGGCACAGATACGCAGTATTTT; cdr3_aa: CASSLVAGGTDTQYF
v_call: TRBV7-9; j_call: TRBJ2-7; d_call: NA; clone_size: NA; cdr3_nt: TGTGCCAGCAGCCCAACCTCACGGGGTTACGAGCAGTACTTC; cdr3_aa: CASSPTSRGYEQYF
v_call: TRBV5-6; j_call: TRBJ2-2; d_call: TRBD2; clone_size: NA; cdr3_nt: TGTGCCAGCAGCTTGTGGGGGACGGGAGGTTACACCGGGGAGCTGTTTTTT; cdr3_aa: CASSLWGTGGYTGELFF
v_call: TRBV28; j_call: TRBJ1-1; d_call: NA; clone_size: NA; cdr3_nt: TGTGCCAGCAGTGCCCCCGGGAGGACCGAAGCTTTCTTT; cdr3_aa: CASSAPGRTEAFF
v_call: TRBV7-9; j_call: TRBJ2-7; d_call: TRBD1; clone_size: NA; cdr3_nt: TGTGCCAGCAGCTTAGTTGCGGACAGGGACTACGAGCAGTACTTC; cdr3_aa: CASSLVADRDYEQYF
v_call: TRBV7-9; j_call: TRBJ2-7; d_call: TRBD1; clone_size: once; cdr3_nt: TGTGCCAGCAGCTCACAGGGGATCTCCTACGAGCAGTACTTC; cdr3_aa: CASSSQGISYEQYF
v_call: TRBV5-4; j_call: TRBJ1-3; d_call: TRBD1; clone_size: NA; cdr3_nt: TGTGCCAGCAGCCCAGGGACAGGTCCTGGAAACACCATATATTTT; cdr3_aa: CASSPGTGPGNTIYF
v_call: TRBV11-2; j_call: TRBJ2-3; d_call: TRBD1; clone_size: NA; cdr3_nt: TGTGCCAGCAGCCTCGTCGGGACAGCAGGAGATACGCAGTATTTT; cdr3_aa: CASSLVGTAGDTQYF
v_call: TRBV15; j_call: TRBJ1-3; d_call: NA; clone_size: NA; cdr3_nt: TGTGCCACCAGCAGAGATAGGACAGTGAAGACGTACTCTGGAAACACCATATATTTT; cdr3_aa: CATSRDRTVKTYSGNTIYF
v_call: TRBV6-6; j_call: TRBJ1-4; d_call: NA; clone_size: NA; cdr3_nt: TGTGCCAGCAGTCCGACTAGGGCAGTGGTGTTTTTT; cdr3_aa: CASSPTRAVVFF
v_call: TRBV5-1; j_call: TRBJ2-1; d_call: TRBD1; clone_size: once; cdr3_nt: TGCGCCAGCAGTTTTGACCGGGACAGAGAGCAGTTCTTC; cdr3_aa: CASSFDRDREQFF